The rows below give T cell receptor beta chains drawn from one sample of a study of blood T cell repertoires in COVID-19. The table came from immunoSEQ multiplex PCR; TCRdb's copy has only in-frame clones and leaves some out. This table has about 100,000 clones, around 91% appearing once. The specimen sequenced was peripheral blood. These receptors came from a man between 18 and 29 years old with COVID-19, enrolled during active disease. CDR3s leave out the opening cysteine and the closing phenylalanine or tryptophan. D genes are given only for firm matches.

TRBD1,TRBV30,11,TRBJ2-7,AWLGQGTYEQY
.,TRBV4-1,12,TRBJ2-5,ASSQLEVGETQY
.,TRBV18,11,TRBJ1-1,ASASGAIAEAF
TRBD2,TRBV2,13,TRBJ2-5,ASRTASGSYETQY
TRBD1,TRBV5-4,12,TRBJ2-7,ASSLADRAHEQY
.,TRBV7-6,13,TRBJ2-1,ASSLSGDSLNEQF
TRBD2,TRBV19,11,TRBJ2-1,ASSTGGYNEQF
.,TRBV30,12,TRBJ2-7,AWSRLAHTYEQY
.,TRBV15,9,TRBJ1-2,ATGGAGGYT
TRBD1,TRBV10-3,12,TRBJ1-2,AINRQGPNYGYT
TRBD1,TRBV29-1,9,TRBJ2-7,SVRGTGEQY
TRBD1,TRBV28,11,TRBJ1-1,ASSITGGTEAF
.,TRBV5-1,12,TRBJ2-7,ASSDDRYSYEQY
TRBD1,TRBV29-1,13,TRBJ2-7,SVEVLQGAGYEQY
.,TRBV19,11,TRBJ2-2,ASSSQGAGELF
TRBD2,TRBV9,13,TRBJ2-1,ASSRGLGADNEQF
TRBD2,TRBV5-6,13,TRBJ2-3,ASSPGLGVADTQY
.,TRBV7-9,11,TRBJ1-2,ASSLDPVRGYT
TRBD2,TRBV11-2,14,TRBJ2-2,ASSLGLRERTGELF
.,TRBV10-3,14,TRBJ1-2,AISTNLGVSNYGYT
TRBD1,TRBV6-1,10,TRBJ2-7,ASSEHRGAGY
TRBD1,TRBV5-6,15,TRBJ2-7,ASSRTFSTGYFYEQY
.,TRBV10-3,13,TRBJ2-1,AISESEVSNNEQF
.,TRBV7-9,13,TRBJ2-7,ASSFVEGPSYEQY
.,TRBV3-1/TRBV3-2,11,TRBJ2-7,ASSPTGAYEQY
.,TRBV27,10,TRBJ1-3,ASTISGNTIY
.,TRBV7-6,12,TRBJ1-6,ASSPGLGDSPLH